One sample yielded the 27 T cell receptor beta chains listed below, sequenced in a study of patients and donors after allogeneic stem cell transplantation. TCRdb passed the RT-PCR reads through MiXCR, listing each CDR3 protein once. The sample contains approximately 200,000 distinct CDR3 sequences, 11% to 15% of which appear only once. Sequencing was performed on blood, either unsorted or a sorted T cell fraction (not recorded which). Receptors were obtained from a human donor who was either an allogeneic HSCT recipient or a stem cell or donor lymphocyte infusion donor (not recorded which). It is not recorded whose cells these are; they may come from a transplant donor.

This clonotype was detected a few times. The chain recombines TRBV2 with TRBJ1-4; D call uncertain. The CDR3 runs to 13 residues. CDR1 and CDR2 (germline): SNHLY, FYNNEI. Trimming pared 8 bases from V and 6 bases from J, leaving 13 bases between. In DNA form, the CDR3 reads TGTGCCAGCTCCCAAGAGGTGGATGAAAAACTGTTTTTT. It is translated as CASSQEVDEKLFF. The variable domain in full, completed from reference TRBV2 and TRBJ1-4, reads EPEVTQTPSHQVTQMGQEVILRCVPISNHLYFYWYRQILGQKVEFLVSFYNNEISEKSEIFDDQFSVERPDGSNFTLKIRSTKLEDSAMYFCASSQEVDEKLFFGSGTQLSVL.

This clonotype was counted only a few times. The chain carries TRBV2 and TRBJ2-7; tentative D call: TRBD1 (6 bases). The germline gives CDR1 SNHLY, CDR2 FYNNEI. With 1 base removed from V and 7 bases from J, the gap between germline ends came to 14 bases. This CDR3 region has 14 residues. The CDR3 DNA follows: TGTGCCAGCAGTGAAGTGGCAGGGGTGAATGAGCAGTACTTC. Translating it yields CASSEVAGVNEQYF.

This clonotype has more than one count but fewer than ten. This chain links TRBV27 with TRBJ2-7; possibly TRBD1 or TRBD2 for D (5 bases each). The V end was cut by 4 bases, the J end by 6 bases, with 16 bases between. This CDR3 contains 14 residues. Per the germline V gene, CDR1 is MNHEY and CDR2 is SMNVEV (reference sequence). In DNA, the CDR3 is TGTGCCAGCAGTTCAACACGAAAGAGGGGCGAGCAGTACTTC. Its protein product is CASSSTRKRGEQYF.

The V and J genes are TRBV2 and TRBJ1-1, with D perhaps matching TRBD1 (6 bases). Trimming left V 7 bases short and J 5 bases short, with 17 bases between. The CDR3 has 14 amino acids. Germline values: CDR1 SNHLY, CDR2 FYNNEI. The CDR3 protein is CASNPGGRRTEAFF. The CDR3 region has the DNA TGTGCCAGCAATCCCGGGGGGCGTAGGACTGAAGCTTTCTTT.

The chain couples TRBV23-1 to TRBJ1-6; TRBD1 is a possible D gene (6 bases). TRBV23-1 qualifies as an ORF whose function is uncertain. This CDR3 region has 15 residues. The V end was cut by 4 bases, the J end by 6 bases, with 13 bases between. The CDR3 protein is CASSRQGQINSPLHF. The CDR3 region has the DNA TGCGCCAGCAGTCGGCAGGGGCAAATTAATTCACCCCTCCACTTT.

The chain recombines TRBV18 with TRBJ2-5; TRBD1 matches at 7 bases. This CDR3 region has 16 residues. The germline CDR1 and CDR2 sequences are KGHSH and LQKENI. V lost 2 bases to trimming and J lost 2 bases; unmatched junction nucleotides: 8. CDR3 amino acids: CASSPTRSGGQETQYF. The CDR3 nucleotides read TGTGCCAGCTCACCAACTCGGTCAGGGGGTCAAGAGACCCAGTACTTC. Full variable domain (rest looked up from reference TRBV18 and TRBJ2-5): NAGVMQNPRHLVRRRGQEARLRCSPMKGHSHVYWYRQLPEEGLKFMVYLQKENIIDESGMPKERFSAEFPKEGPSILRIQQVVRGDSAAYFCASSPTRSGGQETQYFGPGTRLLVL.

J is TRBJ2-5 and V is TRBV7-2, with D tentatively TRBD2 (8 bases). The ends were cut back, 5 bases at V and 6 bases at J, with 16 bases in the middle. The V gene's germline CDR1 is SGHTA and CDR2 FQGNSA. The CDR3 runs to 14 residues. In nucleotides, the CDR3 is TGTGCCAGCAGCATCGGGGGGGACAGTCAGACCCAGTACTTC. Translated: CASSIGGDSQTQYF.

This clonotype showed up many times. The chain has TRBV5-1 and TRBJ2-1; 8 bases match TRBD2. CDR1 and CDR2 from the germline V gene are SGHRS and YFSETQ. CDR3 length: 14 amino acids. Trimming removed 6 bases from V and 8 bases from J; junction bases left unmatched: 10. CDR3: CASTGGVSFDEQFF. CDR3 nucleotides: TGCGCCAGCACGGGGGGGGTGTCTTTCGATGAGCAGTTCTTC.

This clonotype was counted many times. A read error may produce the germline difference seen at one junction end. The DNA of the CDR3 is TGTGCTAGCAGCCCCCCCTCCGCTGAGCAGTTCTTC. The encoded protein is CASSPPSAEQFF. The gene calls are TRBV7-7 and TRBJ2-1; D unresolved. CDR3 size: 12 residues. Germline assignment: CDR1 SSHAT and CDR2 FNYEAQ (reference sequence).

The sample holds a few counts of this clonotype. A clone one base away is much larger, so this may be a read error. The chain uses TRBV12-3 or TRBV12-4 and TRBJ2-7, with D perhaps matching TRBD1 (6 bases). The CDR3 totals 14 residues. The CDR3 DNA reads as TGTGCCAGCAGCGGACAGACTATCTACTACGAGCAGCACTTC. Translated, it gives CASSGQTIYYEQHF.

This rearrangement joins TRBV20-1 to TRBJ2-3; 12 bases are a match to TRBD2. The CDR3 spans 13 residues. Germline CDR1 is DFQATT and CDR2 is SNEGSKA (reference sequence). With 7 bases clipped from V and 6 bases from J, the junction kept 5 bases outside the gene matches. The CDR3 coding sequence is TGCAGTGTACTAGCGGGAGGAGGGGATACGCAGTATTTT. It is translated as CSVLAGGGDTQYF.

This clonotype appeared a single time. The chain has TRBV6-1 and TRBJ1-2; D is perhaps TRBD1 (6 bases). V was pared by 8 bases and J by 0 bases, with 10 bases between. This CDR3 region has 13 residues. CDR1 is MNHNS and CDR2 is SASEGT in the germline V gene. This chain's CDR3 is CASGRGPNYGYTF. The CDR3 nucleotides read TGTGCCAGCGGCAGGGGTCCTAACTATGGCTACACCTTC.

This clonotype was detected ten times or more. The chain is built from TRBV5-8 and TRBJ1-6, with D unclear. The germline V gene has CDR1 SGHTS and CDR2 YDEGEE. This CDR3 is 15 amino acids long. V was trimmed by 0 bases and J by 9 bases, leaving 13 bases between them. This chain's CDR3 is CASSLGEWIGSPLHF. CDR3 nucleotide sequence: TGTGCCAGCAGCTTGGGGGAATGGATCGGTTCACCCCTCCACTTT.

This clonotype was observed a few times. V gene TRBV3-1 combines with J gene TRBJ2-3, with 13 bases lining up with TRBD2. Germline assignment: CDR1 LGHDT and CDR2 YNNKEL (reference sequence). Unmatched junction bases numbered 8, after V lost 4 bases and J lost 4 bases. The CDR3 runs to 17 residues. The DNA of the CDR3 is TGTGCCAGCAGCCCACAACTAGCGGGAGGGCCCCCAGATACGCAGTATTTT. Translated: CASSPQLAGGPPDTQYF.

This clonotype was counted only a few times. The chain couples TRBV10-2 to TRBJ2-1; D is unclear. This CDR3 is 16 amino acids long. Germline loops: CDR1 WSHSY, CDR2 SAAADI. V gave up 2 bases and J gave up 5 bases, with 16 bases separating them. CDR3 nucleotides: TGCGCCAGCAGTGAGCCGAACAGCCTTCGCGACAATGAGCAGTTCTTC. It is translated as CASSEPNSLRDNEQFF.

In its sample, this clonotype was seen many times. The chain uses TRBV5-4 and TRBJ2-5; the match to TRBD2 covers 11 bases. Germline V gene data show CDR1 as SGHNT and CDR2 as YYREEE (reference sequence). This CDR3 has 14 residues. V lost 3 bases and J lost 4; bases outside the gene matches: 2. The CDR3 protein is CASSSLAGGETQYF. The CDR3 DNA follows: TGTGCCAGCAGCTCGCTAGCGGGGGGAGAGACCCAGTACTTC.

V is TRBV29-1 and J is TRBJ2-5; 12 nucleotides agree with TRBD1. CDR3 length: 13 residues. Germline CDR1 SQVTM, CDR2 ANQGSEA. V was clipped by 7 bases and J by 5 bases; unmatched bases: 5. In DNA form, the CDR3 reads TGCAGCGCCACCGGGACAGGGGGCGAGACCCAGTACTTC. It yields the protein CSATGTGGETQYF.

This clonotype was counted at least ten times. The rearrangement uses TRBV12-3 or TRBV12-4 and TRBJ2-1; weak D call: TRBD2 (6 bases). The CDR3 runs to 11 residues. V lost 6 bases and J lost 8, with 8 bases in between. Here the CDR3 DNA reads TGTGCCAGCAGACGGAGGGATGAGCAGTTCTTC. Translated: CASRRRDEQFF.

This clonotype appeared a few times. The chain combines TRBV6-5 with TRBJ2-1; 11 bases map to TRBD2. Germline V gene data show CDR1 as MNHEY and CDR2 as SVGAGI. The CDR3 is 15 amino acids. The ends lost 3 bases at V and 6 bases at J; junction bases unmatched: 4. The CDR3 DNA is TGTGCCAGCAGTTATGCTAGCGGGGGGCCCAATGAGCAGTTCTTC. Translation gives CASSYASGGPNEQFF.

The table lists this clonotype with many counts. The V call is TRBV29-1, the J call TRBJ2-7; 7 nucleotides agree with TRBD1. The CDR3 spans 13 residues. Germline V gene data show CDR1 as SQVTM and CDR2 as ANQGSEA. V lost 4 bases and J lost 5; bases outside the gene matches: 8. The DNA of the CDR3 is TGCAGCGTTGCTCAGGGGGATTTTAACGAGCAGTACTTC. The encoded protein is CSVAQGDFNEQYF.

This clonotype appeared a few times. This chain joins TRBV7-8 and TRBJ1-5; 8 nucleotides agree with TRBD1. Germline CDR1 is SGHVS and CDR2 is FQNEAQ. The V segment lost 3 bases and the J segment 6 bases; nucleotides outside the gene matches: 4. The CDR3 consists of 14 residues. This CDR3 is CASSFSGGGQPQHF. The CDR3 coding sequence is TGTGCCAGCAGCTTTTCAGGGGGCGGTCAGCCCCAGCATTTT.

Remarks on this clonotype: The junction differs from germline at one of its ends, possibly a read error. The chain carries TRBV6-5 and TRBJ2-7; D unclear. Germline CDR1 MNHEY, CDR2 SVGAGI. CDR3 length: 14 amino acids. The CDR3 DNA reads as TGTGCCAGCAGTTACTCGAACGTACCCTACGAGCAGCACTTC. Translation gives CASSYSNVPYEQHF.

The chain is built from TRBV7-3 and TRBJ1-1, with D possibly TRBD1 on 5 matching bases. Germline V gene data show CDR1 as SGHTA and CDR2 as FQGTGA. V was pared by 0 bases and J by 1 base, with 21 bases between. This CDR3 has 19 residues. CDR3 in amino acids: CASSLTVGFGAGQNTEAFF. The CDR3 coding sequence is TGTGCCAGCAGCTTAACTGTGGGATTTGGGGCAGGGCAGAACACTGAAGCTTTCTTT.

This clonotype was counted between two and nine times. The chain has TRBV7-9 and TRBJ2-1; D is undetermined. The germline V gene encodes CDR1 SEHNR and CDR2 FQNEAQ (reference sequence). Trimming stripped 6 bases from V and 8 bases from J, with 14 bases between. The CDR3 is 13 amino acids. CDR3 protein: CASRPDAYDEQFF. The CDR3, as DNA: TGTGCCAGCAGGCCCGATGCATACGATGAGCAGTTCTTC.

In its sample, this clonotype was seen a few times. This chain connects TRBV5-4 to TRBJ2-3; 15 nucleotides line up with TRBD2. The CDR3 is 16 amino acids. V shed 3 bases, J shed 4 bases, and the junction held 3 bases outside the gene matches. CDR1 is SGHNT and CDR2 is YYREEE in the germline V gene (reference sequence). CDR3 bases: TGTGCCAGCAGCTCCGGGACTAGCGGGAGGCCAGATACGCAGTATTTT. It encodes CASSSGTSGRPDTQYF.

This clonotype showed up just a few times. The chain joins TRBV6-1 to TRBJ1-1; no clear D. Trimming removed 6 bases at V and 2 bases at J, with 16 bases between. Germline CDR1 MNHNS, CDR2 SASEGT. There are 15 residues in the CDR3. In DNA form, the CDR3 reads TGTGCCAGCAGATCCCCACACGGGCCTAACACTGAAGCTTTCTTT. Encoded protein: CASRSPHGPNTEAFF.

The J gene is TRBJ2-5, the V gene TRBV2; D is tentatively TRBD1 or TRBD2 (6 bases each). Germline CDR1 is SNHLY and CDR2 is FYNNEI. V lost 5 bases and J 5 bases, leaving 15 bases between the germline ends. The CDR3 has 14 amino acids. CDR3 coding DNA: TGTGCCAGCAGTCCCTCCCGGGGGCGTGAGACCCAGTACTTC. Protein product: CASSPSRGRETQYF.